Each of the 19 T cell receptor beta chains below was sequenced from the same sample in a study of T cell responses to AZD1222 COVID-19 vaccine. TCRdb's copy holds only in-frame clones and misses some; the assay was immunoSEQ multiplex PCR. The sample shows about 120,000 clones, around 90% of them seen only once. The sample here was peripheral blood, taken on day 0 of AZD1222 vaccination. These receptors all come from an adult in good health.

The chain is built from TRBV6-5 and TRBJ2-2; tentative D call: TRBD1 (5 bases). The ends were cut back, 2 bases at V and 5 bases at J, with 6 bases in the middle. Germline V CDR1 and CDR2: MNHEY, SVGAGI. This CDR3 contains 13 residues. CDR3 sequence reads: CASSYKGTGELFF. Here the CDR3 DNA reads TGTGCCAGCAGTTACAAGGGGACCGGGGAGCTGTTTTTT.

The rearrangement uses TRBV28 and TRBJ1-2, with D perhaps TRBD1 (5 bases). This CDR3 has 15 residues. V lost 11 bases, J lost 1 base, and 20 bases lay in between. CDR1 is MDHEN and CDR2 is SYDVKM in the germline V gene. The CDR3 sequence: CASFGREGDNYGYTF. The CDR3 bases are TGTGCCTCCTTTGGCAGGGAGGGTGATAACTATGGCTACACCTTC.

The sample holds one count of this clone. The CDR3 here is CASSQDWGGGVITDTQYF. The CDR3 region has the DNA TGCGCCAGCAGCCAAGATTGGGGCGGGGGGGTGATAACAGATACGCAGTATTTT. The chain couples TRBV4-3 to TRBJ2-3, with 9 bases lining up with TRBD2. Germline CDR1 and CDR2: LGHNA and YSLEER. The junction had 10 bases not matched to a gene; V was cut back by 0 bases and J by 3 bases. The CDR3 length is 18 residues.

The V call is TRBV25-1, the J call TRBJ2-3; no firm D call. CDR1 and CDR2 (germline): MGHDK, SYGVNS. V was pared by 5 bases and J by 0 bases, with 9 bases between. This CDR3 spans 14 amino acids. The CDR3 region is CASSPQLSTDTQYF. CDR3 bases: TGTGCCAGCAGTCCCCAGCTTAGCACAGATACGCAGTATTTT.

The chain employs TRBV27 and TRBJ2-3; perhaps TRBD2 as D (5 bases). The V gene's germline CDR1 is MNHEY and CDR2 SMNVEV (reference sequence). Trimming stripped 1 base from V and 2 bases from J, with 10 bases between. The CDR3 has 15 residues. DNA for the CDR3: TGTGCCAGCAGTTTATACGGACTGTCCACAGATACGCAGTATTTT. Encoded protein: CASSLYGLSTDTQYF.

V gene TRBV10-3 combines with J gene TRBJ1-5, with 7 bases aligning to TRBD1. CDR3 length equals 13 residues. Germline V gene data show CDR1 as ENHRY and CDR2 as SYGVKD. Trimming took 2 bases from V and 6 from J; bases not matched to a gene: 1. The CDR3 coding sequence is TGTGCCATCAGTGAGAACAGGGGTCAGCCCCAGCATTTT. Encoded protein: CAISENRGQPQHF.

The gene calls are TRBV5-4 and TRBJ1-1, with D uncertain. The length of the CDR3 is 13 residues. V lost 0 bases, J lost 1 base, and 4 bases lay in between. Germline CDR1 is SGHNT and CDR2 is YYREEE (reference sequence). Written as DNA, the CDR3 is TGTGCCAGCAGCTTGGCTAGGAACACTGAAGCTTTCTTT. Protein: CASSLARNTEAFF.

The V and J genes are TRBV3-1 (or the pseudogene TRBV3-2) and TRBJ1-3, with 7 bases matching TRBD1. The V and J ends lost 4 bases and 0 bases, in that order; junction bases with no gene match: 3. This CDR3 comprises 15 residues. The germline CDR1 and CDR2 sequences are LGHDT and YNNKEL (reference sequence). The CDR3 sequence: CASSLQGSSGNTIYF. DNA of the CDR3: TGTGCCAGCAGCCTACAGGGGAGCTCTGGAAACACCATATATTTT.

This clone was seen once. The chain couples TRBV5-5 to TRBJ1-1; perhaps TRBD1 as D (6 bases). Per germline, CDR1 SGHKS and CDR2 YYEKEE (reference sequence). The CDR3 is 15 residues long. Trimming removed 0 bases from V and 7 bases from J, with 16 bases in between. In DNA, the CDR3 is TGTGCCAGCAGCTTGGGAGCGGCCAGGGGAGGTGAAGCTTTCTTT. Residues: CASSLGAARGGEAFF.

The gene calls are TRBV19 and TRBJ2-6, with D possibly matching TRBD2 (5 bases). This CDR3 contains 16 residues. V lost 5 bases, J lost 0 bases, and 11 bases lay in between. The germline V gene has CDR1 LNHDA and CDR2 SQIVND (reference sequence). The chain's CDR3 is CASSASGYSGANVLTF. The CDR3 DNA sequence: TGTGCCAGTAGTGCCAGCGGTTACTCTGGGGCCAACGTCCTGACTTTC. The whole variable domain, filled in from reference TRBV19 and TRBJ2-6, reads DGGITQSPKYLFRKEGQNVTLSCEQNLNHDAMYWYRQDPGQGLRLIYYSQIVNDFQKGDIAEGYSVSREKKESFPLTVTSAQKNPTAFYLCASSASGYSGANVLTFGAGSRLTVL.

V usage is TRBV5-1 and J usage is TRBJ2-5, with 9 bases identical to TRBD1. Germline lookup yields CDR1 SGHRS and CDR2 YFSETQ. V dropped 4 bases and J dropped 3; count of bases not matched to a gene: 4. This CDR3 is 14 amino acids long. CDR3 bases: TGCGCCAGCAGCGCCGGGACAGGGAAAGAGACCCAGTACTTC. Its translation is CASSAGTGKETQYF.

The rearrangement uses TRBV4-1 and TRBJ1-2, with D possibly TRBD1 on 5 matching bases. Germline CDR1 and CDR2: MGHRA and YSYEKL. The CDR3 length is 17 residues. V lost 5 bases and J 0 bases, leaving 19 bases between the germline ends. CDR3 DNA sequence: TGCGCCAGCAGCTTCCCCCTCGGGACCTTAGCTAACTATGGCTACACCTTC. Amino acids: CASSFPLGTLANYGYTF.

The gene calls are TRBV9 and TRBJ1-2; a weak D match, TRBD1 (5 bases). Looked up from germline, CDR1 is SGDLS and CDR2 is YYNGEE. The CDR3 has 13 residues. V lost 6 bases and J 6 bases, leaving 15 bases between the germline ends. CDR3 DNA sequence: TGTGCCAGCACCCCGGGGACTCGGGATGGCTACACCTTC. Its translation: CASTPGTRDGYTF.

This clone was counted a single time. The chain recombines TRBV7-2 with TRBJ2-5; 12 nucleotides align to TRBD2. The CDR3 has 16 residues. The germline gives CDR1 SGHTA, CDR2 FQGNSA. V lost 4 bases, J lost 1 base, and 4 bases stayed unmatched. CDR3 bases: TGTGCCAGCAGCTCCCCTAGCGGGGGGGCCCAAGAGACCCAGTACTTC. This codes for CASSSPSGGAQETQYF.

The V call is TRBV7-8, the J call TRBJ2-7; possibly TRBD2 for D (5 bases). V lost 4 bases and J lost 7, with 11 bases in between. Per the germline V gene, CDR1 is SGHVS and CDR2 is FQNEAQ. The CDR3 is made up of 12 amino acids. CDR3 coding DNA: TGTGCCAGCAGCTCGGAGGTTGGTGAGCAGTACTTC. Translating gives CASSSEVGEQYF.

CDR3 loop: CASSSLAGGRGEQFF. For the CDR3, the DNA is TGTGCCAGCAGCTCACTAGCGGGAGGCCGGGGAGAGCAGTTCTTC. The gene calls are TRBV3-1 (or the pseudogene TRBV3-2) and TRBJ2-1, with 12 bases matching TRBD2. Per germline, CDR1 LGHDT and CDR2 YNNKEL (reference sequence). J was trimmed by 10 bases and V by 5 bases; bases with no gene match: 9. This CDR3 contains 15 residues.

A note on this clone: Other DNA sequences within the sample encode an identical CDR3. The rearrangement joins TRBV28 to TRBJ1-3; D unresolved. From germline, CDR1 is MDHEN and CDR2 SYDVKM. The CDR3 covers 11 residues. Trimming pared 3 bases from V and 5 bases from J, leaving 2 bases between. In nucleotides, the CDR3 is TGTGCCAGCAGTTTGAGAAACACCATATATTTT. Protein product: CASSLRNTIYF. Full variable domain (rest looked up from reference TRBV28 and TRBJ1-3): DVKVTQSSRYLVKRTGEKVFLECVQDMDHENMFWYRQDPGLGLRLIYFSYDVKMKEKGDIPEGYSVSREKKERFSLILESASTNQTSMYLCASSLRNTIYFGEGSWLTVV.

V and J are TRBV11-2 and TRBJ1-2; D remains unclear. Germline V CDR1 and CDR2: SGHAT, FQNNGV. The CDR3 is made up of 15 amino acids. V was cut by 2 bases and J by 8 bases, with 18 bases left in between. CDR3 in amino acids: CASSLNEVTLGGYTF. Here the CDR3 DNA reads TGTGCCAGCAGCTTAAATGAGGTTACCCTTGGAGGCTACACCTTC.

This chain uses TRBV6-5 with TRBJ1-1; TRBD1 is a possible D gene (5 bases). CDR1 and CDR2 from the germline V gene are MNHEY and SVGAGI. The CDR3 extends over 15 amino acids. V was pared by 0 bases and J by 4 bases, with 12 bases between. The CDR3: CASSYSTARGTEAFF. The CDR3 DNA follows: TGTGCCAGCAGTTACTCGACAGCGAGGGGCACTGAAGCTTTCTTT.